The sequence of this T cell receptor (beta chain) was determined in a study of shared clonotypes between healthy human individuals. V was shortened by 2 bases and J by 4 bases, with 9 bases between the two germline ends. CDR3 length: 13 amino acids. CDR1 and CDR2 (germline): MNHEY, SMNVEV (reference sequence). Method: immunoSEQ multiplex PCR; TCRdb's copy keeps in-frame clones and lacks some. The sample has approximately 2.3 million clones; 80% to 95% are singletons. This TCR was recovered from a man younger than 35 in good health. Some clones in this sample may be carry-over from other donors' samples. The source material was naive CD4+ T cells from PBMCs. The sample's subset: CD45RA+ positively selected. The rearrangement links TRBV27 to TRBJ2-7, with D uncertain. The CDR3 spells CASSLKGKYEQYF. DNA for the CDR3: TGTGCCAGCAGTTTAAAGGGAAAGTACGAGCAGTACTTC.